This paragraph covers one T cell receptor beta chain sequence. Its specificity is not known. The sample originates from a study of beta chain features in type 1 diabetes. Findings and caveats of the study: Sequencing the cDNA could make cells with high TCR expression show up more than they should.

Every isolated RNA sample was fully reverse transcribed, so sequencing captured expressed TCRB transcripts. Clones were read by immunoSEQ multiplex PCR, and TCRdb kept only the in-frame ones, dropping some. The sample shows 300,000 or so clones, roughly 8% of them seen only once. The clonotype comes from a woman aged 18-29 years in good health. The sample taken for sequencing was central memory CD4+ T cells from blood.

CDR3 sequence (DNA): TGTGCCAGCAGATCCATGAGGGATCCGACCGGGGAGCTGTTTTTT. Protein sequence: CASRSMRDPTGELFF. The chain recombines TRBV27 with TRBJ2-2; TRBD2 is a possible D gene (5 bases). Germline-derived CDR1 and CDR2 are MNHEY and SMNVEV (reference sequence). V lost 6 bases, J lost 5 bases, and 16 bases lay in between. This CDR3 has 15 amino acids.